These 3 T cell receptor beta chains originate from one sample sequenced in a study of blood T cell repertoires in COVID-19. Here immunoSEQ multiplex PCR was the method, and the copy in TCRdb shows in-frame clones only, minus some. Of 150,000 or so clones listed, roughly 89% are singletons. Input material: peripheral blood. The receptor set was obtained from a man aged 45-65 years with acute or convalescent COVID-19.

This clone was counted a few times. This chain connects TRBV5-6 to TRBJ2-7, with 7 bases that match TRBD1. Germline lookup yields CDR1 SGHDT and CDR2 YYEEEE. The CDR3 contains 14 residues. J was trimmed by 2 bases and V by 4 bases; bases with no gene match: 6. The CDR3 sequence: CASSRDSLPYEQYV. For the CDR3, the DNA is TGTGCCAGCAGCCGGGACAGCCTACCCTACGAGCAGTACGTC.

The V gene is TRBV28, the J gene TRBJ1-2; D remains ambiguous. Trimming stripped 5 bases from V and 5 bases from J, with 15 bases between. The germline CDR1 and CDR2 sequences are MDHEN and SYDVKM. CDR3 length: 14 amino acids. The CDR3 DNA follows: TGTGCCAGCAGTCGCCCCGCGGGCCTATATGGCTACACCTTC. Translated: CASSRPAGLYGYTF.

The chain carries TRBV6-1 and TRBJ1-4, with D perhaps TRBD1 (6 bases). The CDR3 is made up of 15 amino acids. Germline V lookup: CDR1 MNHNS, CDR2 SASEGT. The V end lost 8 bases, the J end lost 8 bases, and 21 bases lay between the germline ends. The CDR3 is CASLSGQGIDEKLFF. DNA for the CDR3: TGTGCCAGCCTATCAGGGCAGGGGATAGACGAAAAACTGTTTTTT.